The 25 T cell receptor beta chains listed next were all sequenced from one sample in a study of cytomegalovirus exposure and HLA in healthy donors. Use of 60 Vbeta and 13 Jbeta primers characterized the PCR. Sequencing was performed with immunoSEQ multiplex PCR; in TCRdb, only in-frame clones are kept and a portion is missing. The sample records under 200,000 clones, 70% to 90% being singletons. Sequencing was carried out using PBMCs. Source of these receptors: a woman in her late teens or twenties in good health and CMV-seronegative.

The chain uses TRBV6-5 and TRBJ1-6; weak D call: TRBD1 (6 bases). The CDR3 contains 14 residues. The V gene's germline CDR1 is MNHEY and CDR2 SVGAGI. Trimming removed 6 bases from V and 9 bases from J, with 15 bases in between. CDR3 DNA: TGTGCCAGCAGGAGGGACACAGTGGGTTCACCCCTCCACTTT. Translating gives CASRRDTVGSPLHF.

The chain recombines TRBV6-1 with TRBJ2-1, with TRBD2 matching over 7 bases. Germline trimming cut 6 bases from V and 4 bases from J; bases unmatched to any gene: 3. Per the germline V gene, CDR1 is MNHNS and CDR2 is SASEGT. This CDR3 is 13 amino acids long. CDR3: CASRLAKYNEQFF. DNA of the CDR3: TGTGCCAGCAGACTAGCGAAATACAATGAGCAGTTCTTC.

The chain carries TRBV7-3 and TRBJ1-1; possible D gene TRBD1, 6 bases. The CDR3 length is 14 residues. V was cut by 1 base and J by 3 bases, with 9 bases left in between. Germline V CDR1 and CDR2: SGHTA, FQGTGA. CDR3 residues: CASSLMPGDTEAFF. CDR3 sequence (DNA): TGTGCCAGCAGCTTAATGCCAGGGGACACTGAAGCTTTCTTT.

The V call is TRBV28, the J call TRBJ1-5, with unresolved D. V shed 3 bases and J shed 0 bases, with 12 bases lying between them. CDR1 and CDR2 from the germline V gene are MDHEN and SYDVKM. The CDR3 consists of 16 residues. The CDR3 DNA is TGTGCCAGCAGTTTCATGGCAGGTCATAGCAATCAGCCCCAGCATTTT. It encodes CASSFMAGHSNQPQHF.

This chain links TRBV5-1 with TRBJ2-4, with 10 positions matching TRBD2. CDR3 length: 16 residues. CDR1 is SGHRS, CDR2 YFSETQ, per germline. The V and J ends lost 5 bases and 5 bases, in that order; junction bases with no gene match: 10. The CDR3 nucleotides are TGCGCCAGCAGTCGCGGGGGAGCGGGAGGGGAAAACATTCAGTACTTC. Its translation is CASSRGGAGGENIQYF.

The chain is built from TRBV28 and TRBJ2-3; D is undetermined. V lost 10 bases to trimming and J lost 1 base, with 6 bases between them. CDR1 and CDR2 from the germline V gene are MDHEN and SYDVKM. This CDR3 is 11 amino acids long. The CDR3 sequence: CATRRTDTQYF. For the CDR3, the DNA is TGTGCCACGAGGCGCACAGATACGCAGTATTTT.

This clone was counted a few times. The gene calls are TRBV6-5 and TRBJ2-1; 7 positions match TRBD1. J lost 4 bases, V lost 6 bases, and 6 bases had no gene match. This CDR3 spans 14 amino acids. Germline CDR1 is MNHEY and CDR2 is SVGAGI. CDR3 protein: CASRPGTAYNEQFF. In nucleotides, the CDR3 is TGTGCCAGCAGACCCGGGACAGCATACAATGAGCAGTTCTTC.

This clone was seen only a few times. The chain employs TRBV9 and TRBJ2-3, with TRBD2 as a possible D gene (5 bases). With 4 bases removed from V and 7 bases from J, the gap between germline ends came to 22 bases. Per the germline V gene, CDR1 is SGDLS and CDR2 is YYNGEE. The CDR3 is 16 amino acids. The CDR3 nucleotides are TGTGCCAGCAGCCTTAGAAAATTGGGAGCAGGCTATACGCAGTATTTT. Encoded protein: CASSLRKLGAGYTQYF.

The chain recombines TRBV19 with TRBJ1-6; TRBD1 is a possible D gene (5 bases). Looked up from germline, CDR1 is LNHDA and CDR2 is SQIVND (reference sequence). The CDR3 runs to 14 residues. Trimming left V 4 bases short and J 9 bases short, with 13 bases between. CDR3 loop: CASSNRDFRSPLHF. The CDR3 DNA reads as TGTGCCAGTAGTAACCGGGACTTTCGTTCACCCCTCCACTTT.

V and J are TRBV7-9 and TRBJ1-2, with a possible D match to TRBD1 (6 bases). The germline V gene has CDR1 SEHNR and CDR2 FQNEAQ (reference sequence). Trimming cost V 1 base and J 6 bases, with 9 bases left between them. This CDR3 spans 13 amino acids. The CDR3 reads CASSLGSGDGYTF. CDR3 coding DNA: TGTGCCAGCAGCTTAGGTTCAGGGGATGGCTACACCTTC.

This clone was counted ten times or more. The V call is TRBV7-3, the J call TRBJ1-1; perhaps TRBD1 as D (6 bases). This CDR3 contains 15 residues. CDR1 and CDR2 (germline): SGHTA, FQGTGA. Trimming took 3 bases from V and 1 from J, leaving 12 bases between them. The CDR3 sequence: CASSFLGQSNTEAFF. The CDR3 coding sequence is TGTGCCAGCAGCTTCCTCGGACAGTCGAACACTGAAGCTTTCTTT.

This chain connects TRBV11-3 to TRBJ1-1; D is ambiguous. The CDR3 is 13 amino acids. Between the trimmed V and J ends, which lost 7 bases and 4 bases, there was a span of 13 bases. From germline, CDR1 is SGHNT and CDR2 YENEEA. The CDR3 DNA reads TGTGCCAGCAAGATGACGGGTTCCACTGAAGCTTTCTTT. Amino acids: CASKMTGSTEAFF.

CDR3 loop: CASSLGWDRNNEQFF. The CDR3 DNA is TGTGCCAGCAGCTTAGGGTGGGACAGGAACAATGAGCAGTTCTTC. V gene TRBV7-9 combines with J gene TRBJ2-1; TRBD1 matches at 8 bases. The CDR3 contains 15 residues. V lost 1 base and J lost 5; bases outside the gene matches: 4. Germline CDR1 and CDR2: SEHNR and FQNEAQ (reference sequence).

The chain employs TRBV19 and TRBJ1-1, with a weak D call TRBD1 (5 bases). Germline values: CDR1 LNHDA, CDR2 SQIVND (reference sequence). CDR3 length equals 13 residues. V dropped 5 bases and J dropped 5 bases, with 12 bases sitting between them. DNA of the CDR3: TGTGCCAGTAGTTCGCCAGGGTGGACTGAAGCTTTCTTT. This gives the protein CASSSPGWTEAFF.

The chain combines TRBV5-1 with TRBJ2-1, with D possibly being TRBD1 (5 bases). Germline V gene sequence: CDR1 SGHRS, CDR2 YFSETQ. The ends were cut back, 0 bases at V and 4 bases at J, with 20 bases in the middle. There are 18 residues in the CDR3. CDR3 DNA: TGCGCCAGCAGCTTGGTATGGGCTGGGGCTGGGGCGTACAATGAGCAGTTCTTC. This gives the protein CASSLVWAGAGAYNEQFF.

The CDR3 region has the DNA TGCGCCAGCAGCTTGCTCGACGGGGGGGGATACACTGAAGCTTTCTTT. It is translated as CASSLLDGGGYTEAFF. The chain is built from TRBV5-1 and TRBJ1-1, with D tentatively TRBD1 (5 bases). Germline V CDR1 and CDR2: SGHRS, YFSETQ. V was cut by 1 base and J by 3 bases, with 16 bases left in between. The length of the CDR3 is 16 residues. Looking up the rest from reference TRBV5-1 and TRBJ1-1 gives the full variable domain: KAGVTQTPRYLIKTRGQQVTLSCSPISGHRSVSWYQQTPGQGLQFLFEYFSETQRNKGNFPGRFSGRQFSNSRSEMNVSTLELGDSALYLCASSLLDGGGYTEAFFGQGTRLTVV.

This chain uses TRBV19 with TRBJ1-5; TRBD1 is a possible D gene (5 bases). The CDR3 is 15 residues long. Germline CDR1 is LNHDA and CDR2 is SQIVND (reference sequence). Trimming pared 8 bases from V and 0 bases from J, leaving 14 bases between. CDR3 protein: CASLSKGNSNQPQHF. DNA for the CDR3: TGTGCCAGTCTCTCCAAGGGGAATAGCAATCAGCCCCAGCATTTT.

The chain employs TRBV18 and TRBJ2-6; 9 bases fit TRBD1. Germline loops: CDR1 KGHSH, CDR2 LQKENI. V lost 6 bases, J lost 0 bases, and 6 bases stayed unmatched. The CDR3 has 17 amino acids. For the CDR3, the DNA is TGTGCCAGCTCCCGGGACAGGGCCAGCTCTGGGGCCAACGTCCTGACTTTC. Its protein product is CASSRDRASSGANVLTF.

The chain has TRBV11-2 and TRBJ1-6; D perhaps matches TRBD1 (6 bases). Germline assignment: CDR1 SGHAT and CDR2 FQNNGV. Between the trimmed V and J ends, which lost 5 bases and 7 bases, there was a span of 12 bases. This CDR3 spans 14 amino acids. The CDR3 DNA reads as TGTGCCAGCAGCGCCTCGGGGGGCAATTCACCCCTCCACTTT. Residues: CASSASGGNSPLHF.

The chain is built from TRBV6-5 and TRBJ2-7; 9 bases fit TRBD2. This CDR3 is 16 amino acids long. The J segment lost 2 bases and the V segment lost 0 bases, leaving 5 bases of the junction unmatched. Germline V gene lookup returns CDR1 MNHEY and CDR2 SVGAGI. CDR3 nucleotide sequence: TGTGCCAGCAGTTACTCGAGTAGCGGGGGTACCTACGAGCAGTACTTC. Translating it yields CASSYSSSGGTYEQYF.

This clone was observed a handful of times. The chain has TRBV28 and TRBJ1-5; 7 bases are shared with TRBD1. CDR3 length: 15 amino acids. Losses at the gene ends were 6 bases for V and 2 bases for J; bases not matched to a gene: 7. The germline CDR1 and CDR2 sequences are MDHEN and SYDVKM. CDR3 in amino acids: CASRSDRDGNQPQHF. CDR3 DNA: TGTGCCAGCAGGTCAGACAGGGATGGCAATCAGCCCCAGCATTTT.

The genes are TRBV19 and TRBJ2-1, with 8 bases identical to TRBD2. CDR1 is LNHDA and CDR2 is SQIVND in the germline V gene (reference sequence). V shed 6 bases, J shed 0 bases, and the junction held 4 bases outside the gene matches. The CDR3 loop spans 15 amino acids. CDR3: CASRLAAYSYNEQFF. CDR3 DNA: TGTGCCAGTAGACTAGCGGCCTACTCCTACAATGAGCAGTTCTTC.

This clone was seen just once. The rearrangement links TRBV28 to TRBJ2-7; D is perhaps TRBD1 (6 bases). The CDR3 covers 13 residues. Germline-derived CDR1 and CDR2 are MDHEN and SYDVKM. Trimming took off 9 bases at V and 6 bases at J, with 18 bases between the two ends. CDR3 sequence: CASEQGMVGEQYF. The CDR3 DNA is TGTGCCAGTGAACAGGGTATGGTCGGCGAGCAGTACTTC.

This clone appeared a few times. The J gene is TRBJ2-1, the V gene TRBV5-1, with 9 bases matching TRBD1. V lost 0 bases and J lost 5; bases outside the gene matches: 9. This CDR3 is 17 amino acids long. Germline values: CDR1 SGHRS, CDR2 YFSETQ. The CDR3 DNA reads TGCGCCAGCAGCTTGGTGGGACAGGGAAGGTCGGACAATGAGCAGTTCTTC. Protein sequence: CASSLVGQGRSDNEQFF.

The J gene is TRBJ2-2, the V gene TRBV28; TRBD2 agrees at 9 bases. V was clipped by 2 bases and J by 4 bases; unmatched bases: 8. Per germline, CDR1 MDHEN and CDR2 SYDVKM. This CDR3 is 17 amino acids long. The CDR3 here is CASSLVGSGRITGELFF. As DNA, the CDR3 is TGTGCCAGCAGTTTAGTAGGTAGCGGGAGAATCACCGGGGAGCTGTTTTTT.